Below, 30 T cell receptor beta chains from the same sample are listed, as sequenced in a study of T cell changes during pregnancy in multiple sclerosis. Libraries were prepared by immunoSEQ multiplex PCR; TCRdb keeps only in-frame clonotypes and omits some of them. The sample holds some 57,000 clones, approximately 90% seen once. The source was peripheral blood, collected in the first trimester of pregnancy. The source is a female donor in good health, enrolled as a control in a pregnancy study.

V gene TRBV29-1 combines with J gene TRBJ1-1; D is undetermined. The V end lost 7 bases, the J end lost 8 bases, and 11 bases lay between the germline ends. Germline V CDR1 and CDR2: SQVTM, ANQGSEA. This CDR3 spans 10 amino acids. CDR3 sequence: CSALPHEAFF. CDR3 nucleotide sequence: TGCAGCGCCCTACCCCACGAAGCTTTCTTT.

This sequence joins TRBV5-1 and TRBJ1-4; 9 bases align to TRBD1. Germline lookup yields CDR1 SGHRS and CDR2 YFSETQ. V lost 4 bases to trimming and J lost 4 bases; unmatched junction nucleotides: 2. This CDR3 region has 14 residues. CDR3 DNA: TGCGCCAGCAGCCCGGGACAGGGTAATGAAAAACTGTTTTTT. Its translation is CASSPGQGNEKLFF.

V gene TRBV5-1 combines with J gene TRBJ1-4; 9 bases map to TRBD1. The CDR3 loop spans 14 amino acids. Germline-derived CDR1 and CDR2 are SGHRS and YFSETQ. The V gene end was trimmed by 4 bases and the J gene end by 5 bases; junction bases not matched to a gene: 3. CDR3 bases: TGCGCCAGCAGCCCGGGGACAGGGAATGAAAAACTGTTTTTT. This encodes CASSPGTGNEKLFF.

The CDR3 loop is CASSLSERSYEQYF. DNA of the CDR3: TGTGCCAGCAGCTTAAGTGAGAGGTCCTACGAGCAGTACTTC. V usage is TRBV7-9 and J usage is TRBJ2-7; D remains unclear. Looked up from germline, CDR1 is SEHNR and CDR2 is FQNEAQ (reference sequence). CDR3 length equals 14 residues. V dropped 2 bases and J dropped 1 base, with 9 bases sitting between them.

This chain links TRBV7-4 with TRBJ1-5; TRBD1 is a possible D gene (6 bases). CDR3 size: 19 residues. With 0 bases removed from V and 4 bases from J, the gap between germline ends came to 22 bases. Germline assignment: CDR1 SGHVT and CDR2 SQSDAQ. CDR3 sequence (DNA): TGTGCCAGCAGCTTAGCTCTCGGGGGGGCGGGGGAACAGAATCAGCCCCAGCATTTT. Translated, it gives CASSLALGGAGEQNQPQHF.

This rearrangement joins TRBV15 to TRBJ2-7; 8 bases are a match to TRBD2. The CDR3 runs 17 residues. V was pared by 2 bases and J by 0 bases, with 9 bases of the junction left unmatched. Germline values: CDR1 LNHNV, CDR2 YYDKDF (reference sequence). This CDR3 is CATSRRGGVQISYEQYF. The CDR3 bases are TGTGCCACCAGCAGACGGGGGGGGGTACAGATCTCCTACGAGCAGTACTTC. The variable domain in full, completed from reference TRBV15 and TRBJ2-7, reads DAMVIQNPRYQVTQFGKPVTLSCSQTLNHNVMYWYQQKSSQAPKLLFHYYDKDFNNEADTPDNFQSRRPNTSFCFLDIRSPGLGDTAMYLCATSRRGGVQISYEQYFGPGTRLTVT.

This sequence joins TRBV30 and TRBJ1-1; 8 bases map to TRBD1. The CDR3 spans 13 residues. CDR1 is GTSNPN, CDR2 SVGIG, per germline (reference sequence). J lost 4 bases, V lost 3 bases, and 4 bases had no gene match. CDR3 sequence (DNA): TGTGCCTGGAGCGCCACAGGGGGCACTGAAGCTTTCTTT. Encoded protein: CAWSATGGTEAFF.

This chain links TRBV18 with TRBJ1-1; no firm D call. This CDR3 has 16 residues. Germline loops: CDR1 KGHSH, CDR2 LQKENI. Trimming left V 2 bases short and J 5 bases short, with 18 bases between. The CDR3 nucleotides read TGTGCCAGCTCACCATGGCCCCAAATTTCGGGGACTGAAGCTTTCTTT. Its translation: CASSPWPQISGTEAFF.

The rearrangement links TRBV28 to TRBJ2-3; D might be TRBD2 (6 bases). CDR3 length: 18 amino acids. V lost 2 bases to trimming and J lost 0 bases, with 18 bases between them. Per the germline V gene, CDR1 is MDHEN and CDR2 is SYDVKM. CDR3 amino acids: CASSLIPRDFISTDTQYF. For the CDR3, the DNA is TGTGCCAGCAGTTTAATACCCCGGGACTTCATCAGCACAGATACGCAGTATTTT.

As DNA, the CDR3 is TGCGCCAGCAGCTTCTTACAGGGGGCAGGGGCTGGGGAGCAGTACTTC. Amino acids: CASSFLQGAGAGEQYF. The gene calls are TRBV5-1 and TRBJ2-7; the match to TRBD1 covers 9 bases. V shed 2 bases and J 7 bases; nucleotides not matched to a gene: 13. The length of the CDR3 is 16 residues. Germline values: CDR1 SGHRS, CDR2 YFSETQ.

V is TRBV6-1 and J is TRBJ1-5; 11 bases are shared with TRBD1. Germline assignment: CDR1 MNHNS and CDR2 SASEGT. CDR3 length: 13 amino acids. V was clipped by 6 bases and J by 7 bases; unmatched bases: 2. DNA for the CDR3: TGTGCCAGCAGGGACAGGGGGCGACAGCCCCAGCATTTT. Amino acids: CASRDRGRQPQHF.

The chain is built from TRBV7-9 and TRBJ2-7, with D unresolved. The length of the CDR3 is 13 residues. In germline, CDR1 is SEHNR, CDR2 FQNEAQ (reference sequence). V was pared by 5 bases and J by 2 bases, with 10 bases between. The CDR3 protein is CASSPTNAYEQYF. The CDR3 DNA reads as TGTGCCAGCAGCCCTACTAACGCCTACGAGCAGTACTTC.

The rearrangement uses TRBV7-2 and TRBJ2-7; 8 bases are a match to TRBD2. Germline CDR1 is SGHTA and CDR2 is FQGNSA. The CDR3 sequence is 13 residues long. V lost 7 bases to trimming and J lost 2 bases; unmatched junction nucleotides: 4. CDR3 sequence: CASTAGGAYEQYF. CDR3 in DNA: TGTGCCAGCACTGCCGGGGGGGCCTACGAGCAGTACTTC.

The V gene is TRBV30, the J gene TRBJ1-1; 7 bases line up with TRBD1. The CDR3 has 15 amino acids. The V and J ends lost 2 bases and 1 base, in that order; junction bases with no gene match: 7. Germline CDR1 GTSNPN, CDR2 SVGIG (reference sequence). The CDR3 nucleotides read TGTGCCTGGAGTACGAACAGGGGCTGGAACACTGAAGCTTTCTTT. This translates into CAWSTNRGWNTEAFF.

For this clone: At one end the junction does not follow the germline gene, possibly because of a read error. V is TRBV5-4 and J is TRBJ1-3; D may be TRBD1 (6 bases). The CDR3 covers 14 residues. Germline lookup yields CDR1 SGHNT and CDR2 YYREEE (reference sequence). This CDR3 reads CASTLDRGGNTIYF. DNA for the CDR3: TGTGCCAGCACCTTGGACAGAGGGGGAAACACCATATATTTT.

This clone was observed a few times. In DNA form, the CDR3 reads TGTGCCAGCAGCCGTACGGGACAGGGTGCCCACGAGCAGTACTTC. Its protein is CASSRTGQGAHEQYF. This chain connects TRBV7-3 to TRBJ2-7, with 9 bases fitting TRBD1. With V trimmed by 5 bases and J by 5 bases, 10 bases remained unmatched. Germline V gives CDR1 SGHTA, CDR2 FQGTGA. The CDR3 length is 15 residues. The full variable domain, rest sourced from reference TRBV7-3 and TRBJ2-7, is GAGVSQTPSNKVTEKGKYVELRCDPISGHTALYWYRQSLGQGPEFLIYFQGTGAADDSGLPNDRFFAVRPEGSVSTLKIQRTERGDSAVYLCASSRTGQGAHEQYFGPGTRLTVT.

The chain joins TRBV5-1 to TRBJ2-4; D may be TRBD2 (5 bases). The ends were cut back, 0 bases at V and 0 bases at J, with 13 bases in the middle. In germline, CDR1 is SGHRS, CDR2 YFSETQ. This CDR3 is built from 17 residues. The CDR3 protein is CASSLGEYAIAKNIQYF. The CDR3, as DNA: TGCGCCAGCAGCTTGGGGGAGTATGCGATAGCCAAAAACATTCAGTACTTC.

This chain uses TRBV4-1 with TRBJ2-5, with TRBD2 identical over 8 bases. Germline assignment: CDR1 MGHRA and CDR2 YSYEKL. Trimming at V came to 0 bases and at J to 4 bases, leaving 13 bases not matched to a gene. The CDR3 has 18 amino acids. Written as DNA, the CDR3 is TGCGCCAGCAGCCAAGAGGAGTCGCGGGGACTAGTGGCAGAGACCCAGTACTTC. Protein: CASSQEESRGLVAETQYF.

This clone was found once. This chain uses TRBV9 with TRBJ1-1; D perhaps matches TRBD1 (6 bases). Between the trimmed V and J ends, which lost 4 bases and 3 bases, there was a span of 16 bases. CDR3 size: 15 residues. The germline V gene has CDR1 SGDLS and CDR2 YYNGEE. The CDR3 reads CASSSGASGDTEAFF. CDR3 nucleotides: TGTGCCAGCAGCTCGGGCGCCTCAGGGGACACTGAAGCTTTCTTT.

The chain couples TRBV5-1 to TRBJ2-7; D is ambiguous. Trimming took 0 bases from V and 6 from J, leaving 7 bases between them. Looked up from germline, CDR1 is SGHRS and CDR2 is YFSETQ. The CDR3 loop spans 12 amino acids. The CDR3 region has the DNA TGCGCCAGCAGCTTGGATGGCCGCGAGCAGTACTTC. It is translated as CASSLDGREQYF.

The chain carries TRBV5-5 and TRBJ2-7; D perhaps matches TRBD1 (6 bases). This CDR3 has 15 residues. Germline V CDR1 and CDR2: SGHKS, YYEKEE (reference sequence). V dropped 4 bases and J dropped 0 bases, with 14 bases sitting between them. CDR3 sequence: CASSTRQVSSYEQYF. The CDR3 DNA sequence: TGTGCCAGCAGCACCAGACAGGTTAGCTCCTACGAGCAGTACTTC.

The chain carries TRBV5-4 and TRBJ1-4; TRBD1 matches 7 bases. Trimming took 0 bases from V and 8 from J; bases not matched to a gene: 7. The germline V gene has CDR1 SGHNT and CDR2 YYREEE (reference sequence). CDR3 length equals 15 residues. For the CDR3, the DNA is TGTGCCAGCAGCTTGGTAGGGGGCTTTGAGGAAAAACTGTTTTTT. Protein product: CASSLVGGFEEKLFF.

The chain carries TRBV7-9 and TRBJ1-4; D gene ambiguous. The CDR3 contains 17 residues. Germline V gene sequence: CDR1 SEHNR, CDR2 FQNEAQ (reference sequence). V was trimmed by 1 base and J by 0 bases, leaving 12 bases between them. Here the CDR3 reads CASSLGFQAATNEKLFF. CDR3 in DNA: TGTGCCAGCAGCTTAGGATTTCAGGCTGCAACTAATGAAAAACTGTTTTTT.

The V and J genes are TRBV4-1 and TRBJ1-6; D uncertain. Germline V lookup: CDR1 MGHRA, CDR2 YSYEKL. This CDR3 comprises 18 residues. The V end lost 0 bases, the J end lost 7 bases, and 19 bases lay between the germline ends. CDR3 sequence (DNA): TGCGCCAGCAGCCAAGAGACCTCCCCTTCCGCGGCGAATTCACCCCTCCACTTT. Translating gives CASSQETSPSAANSPLHF.

The chain's CDR3 is CASSMRQGYGYTF. In nucleotides, the CDR3 is TGTGCCAGCAGCATGAGACAGGGCTATGGCTACACCTTC. The rearrangement joins TRBV7-9 to TRBJ1-2, with 7 bases fitting TRBD1. CDR1 SEHNR and CDR2 FQNEAQ come from the germline V gene (reference sequence). V shed 5 bases and J 4 bases; nucleotides not matched to a gene: 4. There are 13 residues in the CDR3.

J is TRBJ2-3 and V is TRBV15; 9 positions match TRBD1. V shed 1 base and J 1 base; nucleotides not matched to a gene: 9. CDR3 length: 18 residues. Germline-derived CDR1 and CDR2 are LNHNV and YYDKDF (reference sequence). CDR3 region: CATSRAGTGSFRTDTQYF. The CDR3 bases are TGTGCCACCAGCAGAGCCGGGACAGGGAGTTTTCGCACAGATACGCAGTATTTT.

This sequence joins TRBV4-2 and TRBJ2-5, with 7 bases matching TRBD1. From germline, CDR1 is LGHNA and CDR2 YNFKEQ. The CDR3 has 12 amino acids. The trim removed 6 bases at V and 4 bases at J, leaving 2 bases unmatched. The CDR3 spells CASRGGAETQYF. In DNA, the CDR3 is TGTGCCAGCAGAGGGGGCGCAGAGACCCAGTACTTC.

In its sample, this clone was seen a few times. V gene TRBV30 combines with J gene TRBJ1-1; TRBD1 matches at 9 bases. The CDR3 is made up of 15 amino acids. Germline V gene data show CDR1 as GTSNPN and CDR2 as SVGIG (reference sequence). V lost 1 base and J lost 7; bases outside the gene matches: 10. CDR3 amino acids: CAWSALFTGGGEAFF. Here the CDR3 DNA reads TGTGCCTGGAGTGCCCTCTTTACAGGGGGCGGTGAAGCTTTCTTT.

In DNA form, the CDR3 reads TGCAGCGTTGAGGGCGGACTAGCGGGGTCGAACATTCAGTACTTC. It encodes CSVEGGLAGSNIQYF. The chain couples TRBV29-1 to TRBJ2-4, with 12 bases matching TRBD2. This CDR3 is 15 amino acids long. Germline V gene data show CDR1 as SQVTM and CDR2 as ANQGSEA. V lost 3 bases to trimming and J lost 7 bases; unmatched junction nucleotides: 7.

This rearrangement joins TRBV6-5 to TRBJ1-2; TRBD1 is a possible D gene (6 bases). CDR3 length: 15 amino acids. V was cut by 7 bases and J by 4 bases, with 19 bases left in between. Germline lookup yields CDR1 MNHEY and CDR2 SVGAGI. The CDR3 sequence is CASTQNRVSPYGYTF. The CDR3, as DNA: TGTGCCAGCACCCAAAACAGGGTCTCTCCCTATGGCTACACCTTC.